The 29 T cell receptor beta chains in this list originate from one sample, sequenced in a study of blood T cell repertoires in COVID-19. Using immunoSEQ multiplex PCR, the repertoire was profiled, and TCRdb retains in-frame clones only, with some absent. This repertoire shows about 280,000 clones, more than 85% found once; its top ten account for roughly 5.1%. The sample consisted of peripheral blood. These receptors were collected from a man aged 40-49 years with acute or convalescent COVID-19.

V gene TRBV2 combines with J gene TRBJ2-7; D gene uncertain. This CDR3 spans 11 amino acids. V lost 6 bases to trimming and J lost 3 bases, with 6 bases between them. CDR1 and CDR2 from the germline V gene are SNHLY and FYNNEI. CDR3 in DNA: TGTGCCAGCAGCTACAGCTACGAGCAGTACTTC. It translates to CASSYSYEQYF.

In the case of this clone: Other DNA sequences in the same sample also yield this CDR3. This rearrangement joins TRBV12-3 or TRBV12-4 to TRBJ2-7; 7 bases are a match to TRBD1. V lost 5 bases to trimming and J lost 3 bases; unmatched junction nucleotides: 1. The CDR3 loop spans 12 amino acids. CDR3 sequence (DNA): TGTGCCAGCAGTCCAGGGGGCTACGAGCAGTACTTC. Its translation is CASSPGGYEQYF.

CDR3 sequence: CASSFLYEQYF. Written as DNA, the CDR3 is TGCGCCAGCAGCTTCCTCTACGAGCAGTACTTC. The V and J genes are TRBV5-1 and TRBJ2-7, with D hard to call. The V gene's germline CDR1 is SGHRS and CDR2 YFSETQ. This CDR3 is built from 11 residues. Trimming left V 2 bases short and J 3 bases short, with 3 bases between.

This clone is a singleton in its sample. The rearrangement joins TRBV25-1 to TRBJ2-5, with D possibly being TRBD1 (6 bases). The CDR3 length is 15 residues. CDR1 and CDR2 (germline): MGHDK, SYGVNS. The ends were cut back, 5 bases at V and 5 bases at J, with 18 bases in the middle. The CDR3 nucleotides read TGTGCCAGCAGTCCTGGGCTATCAGGGGAGGAGACCCAGTACTTC. This sequence encodes CASSPGLSGEETQYF.

The chain has TRBV29-1 and TRBJ1-2; D uncertain. Germline V CDR1 and CDR2: SQVTM, ANQGSEA. The V gene lost 7 bases and the J gene lost 7 bases, with 16 bases spanning the gap. The CDR3 is 12 residues long. The CDR3 sequence: CSAPDLSGGYTF. DNA for the CDR3: TGCAGCGCCCCGGACCTCAGCGGTGGCTACACCTTC.

The V call is TRBV19, the J call TRBJ2-6; the D gene is possibly TRBD2 (6 bases). The CDR3 extends over 14 amino acids. V was cut by 3 bases and J by 3 bases, with 6 bases left in between. The V gene's germline CDR1 is LNHDA and CDR2 SQIVND (reference sequence). CDR3 sequence (DNA): TGTGCCAGTAGTATCGGGGGTGGGGCCAACGTCCTGACTTTC. Residues: CASSIGGGANVLTF.

The V call is TRBV2, the J call TRBJ1-5; 7 bases fit TRBD1. The CDR3 consists of 15 residues. The germline V gene encodes CDR1 SNHLY and CDR2 FYNNEI. Trimming cost V 6 bases and J 6 bases; bases outside gene matches: 11. The CDR3 bases are TGTGCCAGCAGCGGGGAAGGGGGCGCGGGTCAGCCCCAGCATTTT. It codes for CASSGEGGAGQPQHF.

V usage is TRBV10-3 and J usage is TRBJ1-2, with no clear D. CDR3 size: 16 residues. The V gene's germline CDR1 is ENHRY and CDR2 SYGVKD. Trimming pared 1 base from V and 0 bases from J, leaving 12 bases between. The CDR3 reads CAISELEGTSNYGYTF. DNA for the CDR3: TGTGCCATCAGTGAGTTAGAGGGAACGTCTAACTATGGCTACACCTTC.

This chain uses TRBV6-1 with TRBJ2-7; maybe TRBD2 (5 bases). CDR1 and CDR2 from the germline V gene are MNHNS and SASEGT. The CDR3 totals 14 residues. V dropped 1 base and J dropped 3 bases, with 10 bases sitting between them. CDR3 coding DNA: TGTGCCAGCAGTGAAGGGATAGGACTCTACGAGCAGTACTTC. Residues: CASSEGIGLYEQYF.

The V and J genes are TRBV21-1 and TRBJ1-6; TRBD1 was called by the table and not checked on the DNA. TRBV21-1 counts as a pseudogene. This CDR3 has 16 amino acids. The CDR3 DNA sequence: TGTGCCAGCAGCACGACACGGACAGGAAAGAATTCACCCCTCCACTTT. Residues: CASSTTRTGKNSPLHF.

The J gene is TRBJ2-1, the V gene TRBV27, with TRBD1 matching 8 bases. The germline V gene has CDR1 MNHEY and CDR2 SMNVEV (reference sequence). The ends lost 8 bases at V and 7 bases at J; junction bases unmatched: 10. This CDR3 region has 14 residues. The CDR3 region is CASGLRQGANEQFF. DNA of the CDR3: TGTGCCAGCGGACTCCGCCAGGGGGCGAATGAGCAGTTCTTC.

This clone was seen only a few times. CDR3: CASSYLGGRNTIYF. CDR3 nucleotide sequence: TGTGCCAGCAGTTACCTCGGGGGACGAAACACCATATATTTT. The J gene is TRBJ1-3, the V gene TRBV6-5; D might be TRBD1 (5 bases). The ends were cut back, 2 bases at V and 5 bases at J, with 10 bases in the middle. The CDR3 is made up of 14 amino acids. Germline loops: CDR1 MNHEY, CDR2 SVGAGI.

This clone was seen just once. The genes are TRBV27 and TRBJ1-5, with TRBD1 matching over 7 bases. There are 16 residues in the CDR3. CDR1 and CDR2 (germline): MNHEY, SMNVEV (reference sequence). V lost 7 bases and J lost 0; bases outside the gene matches: 9. CDR3 region: CASTGGQNYSNQPQHF. In nucleotides, the CDR3 is TGTGCCAGCACTGGGGGACAGAATTATAGCAATCAGCCCCAGCATTTT.

The chain carries TRBV29-1 and TRBJ2-1; maybe TRBD2 (5 bases). CDR3 length: 14 amino acids. CDR1 and CDR2 from the germline V gene are SQVTM and ANQGSEA. V lost 0 bases and J 7 bases, leaving 13 bases between the germline ends. The CDR3 sequence is CSVEESSYSNEQFF. CDR3 DNA: TGCAGCGTTGAAGAGTCTAGCTACAGTAATGAGCAGTTCTTC.

The J gene is TRBJ2-6, the V gene TRBV2; D is ambiguous. The germline V gene has CDR1 SNHLY and CDR2 FYNNEI. The CDR3 covers 14 residues. Deletions cut 8 bases from V and 4 bases from J, with 12 bases between. CDR3 amino acids: CASAGRSGANVLTF. The DNA for the CDR3 is TGTGCCAGCGCCGGCAGGTCCGGGGCCAACGTCCTGACTTTC.

The chain joins TRBV12-5 to TRBJ1-2; TRBD1 matches at 11 bases. CDR1 and CDR2 from the germline V gene are LGHNT and FRNRAP. The CDR3 contains 15 residues. The ends lost 7 bases at V and 7 bases at J; junction bases unmatched: 11. CDR3 sequence reads: CASAIGQGALSGYTF. CDR3 DNA: TGTGCTAGTGCCATCGGACAGGGGGCCTTATCTGGCTACACCTTC.

In this sample, this clone turned up once. CDR3 residues: CASSQAKGTRPGYTF. In nucleotides, the CDR3 is TGTGCCAGCAGCCAAGCAAAGGGGACACGCCCCGGCTACACCTTC. V gene TRBV3-1 (or the pseudogene TRBV3-2) combines with J gene TRBJ1-2; tentatively, D is TRBD1 (6 bases). V dropped 1 base and J dropped 8 bases, with 17 bases sitting between them. Germline-derived CDR1 and CDR2 are LGHDT and YNNKEL (reference sequence). The CDR3 is 15 residues long.

CDR3: CATSRDRSPGNTIYF. The DNA of the CDR3 is TGTGCCACCAGCAGAGATCGGTCCCCTGGAAACACCATATATTTT. The J gene is TRBJ1-3, the V gene TRBV15; D not certain. Germline V gene lookup returns CDR1 LNHNV and CDR2 YYDKDF (reference sequence). Trimming stripped 0 bases from V and 2 bases from J, with 8 bases between. The CDR3 runs to 15 residues.

The CDR3 nucleotides read TGCGCCAGCAGCGCTGACAGGAGACGAGAAGCTTTCTTT. Its protein is CASSADRRREAFF. The chain has TRBV5-1 and TRBJ1-1; tentative D call: TRBD1 (6 bases). Between the trimmed V and J ends, which lost 4 bases and 8 bases, there was a span of 15 bases. The CDR3 sequence is 13 residues long. Germline values: CDR1 SGHRS, CDR2 YFSETQ.

The chain carries TRBV6-5 and TRBJ1-1; D remains ambiguous. Per germline, CDR1 MNHEY and CDR2 SVGAGI. V gave up 1 base and J gave up 0 bases, with 12 bases separating them. The CDR3 spans 16 residues. The DNA for the CDR3 is TGTGCCAGCAGTTACTATAACTCTCCGATGAACACTGAAGCTTTCTTT. It yields the protein CASSYYNSPMNTEAFF.

The V call is TRBV11-2, the J call TRBJ1-2, with unresolved D. This CDR3 comprises 13 residues. Germline assignment: CDR1 SGHAT and CDR2 FQNNGV. V lost 6 bases to trimming and J lost 2 bases, with 10 bases between them. The CDR3 sequence: CASSPDMNYGYTF. In DNA form, the CDR3 reads TGTGCCAGCAGTCCTGACATGAACTATGGCTACACCTTC.

The chain uses TRBV5-1 and TRBJ2-3, with TRBD1 matching 9 bases. Germline V gene data show CDR1 as SGHRS and CDR2 as YFSETQ. The CDR3 runs 15 residues. Losses at the gene ends were 2 bases for V and 3 bases for J; bases not matched to a gene: 4. The CDR3 region has the DNA TGCGCCAGCAGCTTACAGGGGGCGCGTACAGATACGCAGTATTTT. Protein sequence: CASSLQGARTDTQYF.

The rearrangement uses TRBV29-1 and TRBJ2-7; 9 nucleotides agree with TRBD2. CDR1 and CDR2 (germline): SQVTM, ANQGSEA. The CDR3 runs to 13 residues. V gave up 6 bases and J gave up 1 base; unmatched junction bases: 4. In nucleotides, the CDR3 is TGCAGCGTCGGCGGGGGGGCGTCCTACGAGCAGTACTTC. Its translation is CSVGGGASYEQYF.

The rearrangement uses TRBV6-5 and TRBJ1-6; D is possibly TRBD1 (5 bases). V lost 7 bases to trimming and J lost 8 bases, with 18 bases between them. CDR1 and CDR2 (germline): MNHEY, SVGAGI. CDR3 size: 15 residues. DNA of the CDR3: TGTGCCAGCACAAATCTGTACGGAGGGGATTCACCCCTCCACTTT. Translation gives CASTNLYGGDSPLHF.

The CDR3 region has the DNA TGTGCCAGCAAGGCGGACACAGATACGCAGTATTTT. Translation gives CASKADTDTQYF. The V gene is TRBV6-5, the J gene TRBJ2-3, with D unclear. V lost 7 bases, J lost 2 bases, and 7 bases lay in between. Germline CDR1 MNHEY, CDR2 SVGAGI. The CDR3 has 12 residues.

This clone appeared a few times. The rearrangement joins TRBV19 to TRBJ2-1; 8 nucleotides line up with TRBD2. This CDR3 region has 15 residues. The junction had 14 bases not matched to a gene; V was cut back by 6 bases and J by 10 bases. Germline V gene data show CDR1 as LNHDA and CDR2 as SQIVND (reference sequence). CDR3 residues: CASRLLSGGPNEQFF. The CDR3 bases are TGTGCCAGTAGGCTCCTGTCGGGGGGGCCCAACGAGCAGTTCTTC.

The chain joins TRBV7-9 to TRBJ1-3; weak D call: TRBD1 (6 bases). Germline V CDR1 and CDR2: SEHNR, FQNEAQ (reference sequence). CDR3 length equals 15 residues. V was trimmed by 5 bases and J by 6 bases, leaving 17 bases between them. CDR3 in amino acids: CASSPRGSGENTIYF. CDR3 in DNA: TGTGCCAGCAGCCCTCGGGGTTCAGGGGAAAACACCATATATTTT.

The CDR3 sequence: CASSLIGGPEAFF. The CDR3, as DNA: TGTGCCAGCAGTTTGATAGGGGGCCCTGAAGCTTTCTTT. The chain couples TRBV6-5 to TRBJ1-1; TRBD1 matches at 7 bases. The CDR3 extends over 13 amino acids. V gave up 4 bases and J gave up 6 bases; unmatched junction bases: 5. Germline CDR1 MNHEY, CDR2 SVGAGI.

The chain links TRBV11-2 to TRBJ2-1; 9 bases are a match to TRBD2. The CDR3 length is 14 residues. Trimming cost V 0 bases and J 6 bases; bases outside gene matches: 0. CDR1 is SGHAT and CDR2 is FQNNGV in the germline V gene. The CDR3 bases are TGTGCCAGCAGCTTAGAAGCGGGGGGCAATGAGCAGTTCTTC. As protein: CASSLEAGGNEQFF.